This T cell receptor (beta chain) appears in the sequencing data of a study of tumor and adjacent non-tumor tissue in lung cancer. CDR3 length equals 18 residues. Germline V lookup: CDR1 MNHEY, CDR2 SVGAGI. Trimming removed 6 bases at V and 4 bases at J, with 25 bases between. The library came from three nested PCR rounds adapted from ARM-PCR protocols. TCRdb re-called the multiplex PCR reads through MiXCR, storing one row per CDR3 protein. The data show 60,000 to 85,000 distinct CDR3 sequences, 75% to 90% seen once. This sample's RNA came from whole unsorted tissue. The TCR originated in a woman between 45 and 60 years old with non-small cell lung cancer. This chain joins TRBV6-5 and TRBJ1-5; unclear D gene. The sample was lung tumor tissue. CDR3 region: CASSSRAAGKNSNQPQHF. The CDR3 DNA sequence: TGTGCCAGCAGCTCGCGGGCGGCAGGAAAAAATAGTAATCAGCCCCAGCATTTT.